This T cell receptor beta chain stems from a study of blood T cell repertoires in COVID-19. Across the study: The analysed material was cDNA or gDNA that came from T cells, B-cell-depleted T cells, or PBMCs.

J gave up 6 bases and V 5 bases, and 4 bases lay outside the gene matches. CDR1 SGHAT and CDR2 FQNNGV come from the germline V gene. The CDR3 consists of 12 residues. Libraries were prepared by immunoSEQ multiplex PCR; TCRdb keeps only in-frame clonotypes and omits some of them. The sample records over 50,000 clones, 88% being singletons. Sequenced sample: peripheral blood. The clonotype comes from a human donor in a cohort sampled during active COVID-19. The rearrangement joins TRBV11-2 to TRBJ2-7, with TRBD2 matching 7 bases. CDR3 nucleotides: TGTGCCAGCAGCCGCGCGGGGGTCGAGCAGTACTTC. This gives the protein CASSRAGVEQYF.